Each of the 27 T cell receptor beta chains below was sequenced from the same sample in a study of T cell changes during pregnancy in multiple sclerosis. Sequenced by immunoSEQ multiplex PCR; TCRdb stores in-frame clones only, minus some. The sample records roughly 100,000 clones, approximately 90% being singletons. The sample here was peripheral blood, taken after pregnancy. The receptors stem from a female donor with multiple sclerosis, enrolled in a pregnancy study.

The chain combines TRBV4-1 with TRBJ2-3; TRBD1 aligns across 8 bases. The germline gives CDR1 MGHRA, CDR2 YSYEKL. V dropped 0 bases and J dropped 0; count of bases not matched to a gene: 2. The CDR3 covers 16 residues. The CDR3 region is CASSQDTGGSTDTQYF. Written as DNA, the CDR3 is TGCGCCAGCAGCCAAGATACAGGGGGAAGCACAGATACGCAGTATTTT.

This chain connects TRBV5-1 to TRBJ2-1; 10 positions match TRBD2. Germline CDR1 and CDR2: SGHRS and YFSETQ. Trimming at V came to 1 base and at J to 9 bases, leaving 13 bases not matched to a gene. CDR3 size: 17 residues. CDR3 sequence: CASSLQASGSAQGEQFF. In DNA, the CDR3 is TGCGCCAGCAGCTTGCAGGCTAGCGGGAGCGCACAGGGTGAGCAGTTCTTC.

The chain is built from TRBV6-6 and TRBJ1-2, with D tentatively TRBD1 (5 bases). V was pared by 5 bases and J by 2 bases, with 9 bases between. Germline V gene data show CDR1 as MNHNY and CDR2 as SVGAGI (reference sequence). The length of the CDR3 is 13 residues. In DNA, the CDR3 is TGTGCCAGCAGTCCAGGGTCCAACTATGGCTACACCTTC. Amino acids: CASSPGSNYGYTF.

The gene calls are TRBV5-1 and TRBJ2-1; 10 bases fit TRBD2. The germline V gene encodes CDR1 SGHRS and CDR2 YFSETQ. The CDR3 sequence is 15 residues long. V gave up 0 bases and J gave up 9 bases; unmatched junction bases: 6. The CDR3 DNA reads TGCGCCAGCAGCTTGGAGGGAGCGGGGGGGCGTGAGCAGTTCTTC. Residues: CASSLEGAGGREQFF.

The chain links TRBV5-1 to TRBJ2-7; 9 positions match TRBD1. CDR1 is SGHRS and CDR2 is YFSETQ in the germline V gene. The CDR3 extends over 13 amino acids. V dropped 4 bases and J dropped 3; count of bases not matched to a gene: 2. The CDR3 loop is CASSPDRGYEQYF. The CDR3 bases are TGCGCCAGCAGCCCGGACAGGGGCTACGAGCAGTACTTC.

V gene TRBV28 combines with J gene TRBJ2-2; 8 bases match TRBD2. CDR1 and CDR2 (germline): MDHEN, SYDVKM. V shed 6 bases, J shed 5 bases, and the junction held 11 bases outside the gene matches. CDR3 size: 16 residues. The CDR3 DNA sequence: TGTGCCAGCAGCTGGGAGAGCCGCGGGGGGACCGGGGAGCTGTTTTTT. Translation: CASSWESRGGTGELFF.

The CDR3 reads CASSYGDRSDTQYF. The CDR3 region has the DNA TGTGCCAGCAGTTACGGAGACAGATCAGATACGCAGTATTTT. The chain carries TRBV6-5 and TRBJ2-3; perhaps TRBD1 as D (5 bases). Germline loops: CDR1 MNHEY, CDR2 SVGAGI. This CDR3 is built from 14 residues. The V and J ends lost 2 bases and 4 bases respectively, with 10 bases between them.

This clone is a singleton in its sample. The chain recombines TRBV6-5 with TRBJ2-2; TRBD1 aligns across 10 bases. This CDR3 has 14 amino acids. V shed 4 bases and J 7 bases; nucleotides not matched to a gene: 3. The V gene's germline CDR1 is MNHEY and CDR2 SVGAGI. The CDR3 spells CASSLGQGIGELFF. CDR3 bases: TGTGCCAGCAGTTTGGGACAGGGGATCGGGGAGCTGTTTTTT.

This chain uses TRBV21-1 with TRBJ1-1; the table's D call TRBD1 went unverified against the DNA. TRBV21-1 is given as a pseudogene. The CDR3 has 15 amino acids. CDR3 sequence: CASSISDKPNTEAFF. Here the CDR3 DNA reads TGTGCCAGCAGCATATCCGACAAACCGAACACTGAAGCTTTCTTT.

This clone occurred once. CDR3 in amino acids: CASSELGEDTQYF. The CDR3, as DNA: TGTGCCAGCAGTGAACTGGGAGAGGATACGCAGTATTTT. The J gene is TRBJ2-3, the V gene TRBV2, with TRBD2 as a possible D gene (5 bases). The V end lost 2 bases, the J end lost 6 bases, and 9 bases lay between the germline ends. The CDR3 is 13 amino acids. From germline, CDR1 is SNHLY and CDR2 FYNNEI.

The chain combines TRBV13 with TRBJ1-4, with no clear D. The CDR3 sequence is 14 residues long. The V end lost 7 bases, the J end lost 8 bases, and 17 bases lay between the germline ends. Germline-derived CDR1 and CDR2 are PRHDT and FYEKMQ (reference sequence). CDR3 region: CASTPRGLGEKLFF. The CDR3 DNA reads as TGTGCCAGCACCCCCCGAGGGCTGGGCGAAAAACTGTTTTTT. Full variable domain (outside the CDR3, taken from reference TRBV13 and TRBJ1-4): AAGVIQSPRHLIKEKRETATLKCYPIPRHDTVYWYQQGPGQDPQFLISFYEKMQSDKGSIPDRFSAQQFSDYHSELNMSSLELGDSALYFCASTPRGLGEKLFFGSGTQLSVL.

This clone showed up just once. DNA of the CDR3: TGTGCCAGCAGCTACCCAAACGACATGAACTATGGCTACACCTTC. It codes for CASSYPNDMNYGYTF. V is TRBV7-9 and J is TRBJ1-2, with D unclear. This CDR3 has 15 amino acids. V gave up 4 bases and J gave up 2 bases, with 14 bases separating them. The germline V gene encodes CDR1 SEHNR and CDR2 FQNEAQ (reference sequence).

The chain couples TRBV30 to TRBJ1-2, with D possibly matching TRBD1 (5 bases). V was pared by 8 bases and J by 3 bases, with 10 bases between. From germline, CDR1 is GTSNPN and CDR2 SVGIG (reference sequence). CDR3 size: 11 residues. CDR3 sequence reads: CANGGYYGYTF. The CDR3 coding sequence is TGTGCCAACGGGGGTTACTATGGCTACACCTTC.

The CDR3 sequence: CASSSGGQGNTEAFF. The CDR3 DNA sequence: TGCGCCAGCAGCTCCGGGGGGCAGGGGAACACTGAAGCTTTCTTT. The chain is built from TRBV5-1 and TRBJ1-1, with a possible D match to TRBD1 (6 bases). The V and J ends lost 3 bases and 1 base respectively, with 13 bases between them. The CDR3 consists of 15 residues. CDR1 is SGHRS, CDR2 YFSETQ, per germline.

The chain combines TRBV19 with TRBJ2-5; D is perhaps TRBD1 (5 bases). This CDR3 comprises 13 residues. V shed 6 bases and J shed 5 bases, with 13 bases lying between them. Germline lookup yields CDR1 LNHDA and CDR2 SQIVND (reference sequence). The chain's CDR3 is CASRVGAGETQYF. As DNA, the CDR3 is TGTGCCAGTAGAGTAGGGGCCGGGGAGACCCAGTACTTC.

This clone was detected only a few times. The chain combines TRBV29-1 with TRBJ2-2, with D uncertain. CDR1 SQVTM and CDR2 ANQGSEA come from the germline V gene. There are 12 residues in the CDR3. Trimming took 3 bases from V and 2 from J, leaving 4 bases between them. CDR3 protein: CSVDLNTGELFF. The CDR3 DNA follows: TGCAGCGTTGATCTAAACACCGGGGAGCTGTTTTTT.

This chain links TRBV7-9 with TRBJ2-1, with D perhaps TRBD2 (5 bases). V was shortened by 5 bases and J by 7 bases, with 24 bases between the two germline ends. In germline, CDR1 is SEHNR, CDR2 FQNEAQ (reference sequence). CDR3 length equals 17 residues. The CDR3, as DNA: TGTGCCAGCAGCCCCGGCCCTGGCAGCGGCCGTAGGAATGAGCAGTTCTTC. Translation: CASSPGPGSGRRNEQFF.

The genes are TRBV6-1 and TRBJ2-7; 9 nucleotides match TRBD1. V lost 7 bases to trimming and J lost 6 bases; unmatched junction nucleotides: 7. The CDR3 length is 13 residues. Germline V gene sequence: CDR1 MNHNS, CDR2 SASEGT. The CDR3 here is CASKWDRVREQYF. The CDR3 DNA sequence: TGTGCCAGCAAGTGGGACAGGGTTCGCGAGCAGTACTTC.

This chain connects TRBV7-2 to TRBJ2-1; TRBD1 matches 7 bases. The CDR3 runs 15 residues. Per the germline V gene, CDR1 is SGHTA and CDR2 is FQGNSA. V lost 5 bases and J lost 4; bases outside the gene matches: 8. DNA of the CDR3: TGTGCCAGCAGCCAACAGGGGCCCTTTTACAATGAGCAGTTCTTC. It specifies CASSQQGPFYNEQFF.

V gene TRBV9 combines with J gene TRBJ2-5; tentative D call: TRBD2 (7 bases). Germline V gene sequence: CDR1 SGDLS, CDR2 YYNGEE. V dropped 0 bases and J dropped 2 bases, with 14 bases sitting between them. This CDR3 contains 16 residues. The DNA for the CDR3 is TGTGCCAGCAGCGTAGCTACGAAGGGGGGGCAAGAGACCCAGTACTTC. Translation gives CASSVATKGGQETQYF. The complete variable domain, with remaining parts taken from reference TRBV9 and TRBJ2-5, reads DSGVTQTPKHLITATGQRVTLRCSPRSGDLSVYWYQQSLDQGLQFLIQYYNGEERAKGNILERFSAQQFPDLHSELNLSSLELGDSALYFCASSVATKGGQETQYFGPGTRLLVL.

CDR3 protein: CASRRTGNTEAFF. DNA of the CDR3: TGTGCCAGCCGAAGGACAGGGAACACTGAAGCTTTCTTT. V is TRBV2 and J is TRBJ1-1, with 7 positions matching TRBD1. V shed 8 bases and J 1 base; nucleotides not matched to a gene: 4. The germline gives CDR1 SNHLY, CDR2 FYNNEI. The CDR3 runs to 13 residues.

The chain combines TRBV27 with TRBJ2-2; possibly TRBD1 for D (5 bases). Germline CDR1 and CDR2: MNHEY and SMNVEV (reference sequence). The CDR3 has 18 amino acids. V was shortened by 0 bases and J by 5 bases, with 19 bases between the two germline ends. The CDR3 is CASSLSIDSPSPTGELFF. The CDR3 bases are TGTGCCAGCAGTTTATCCATCGACAGTCCCAGTCCGACCGGGGAGCTGTTTTTT.

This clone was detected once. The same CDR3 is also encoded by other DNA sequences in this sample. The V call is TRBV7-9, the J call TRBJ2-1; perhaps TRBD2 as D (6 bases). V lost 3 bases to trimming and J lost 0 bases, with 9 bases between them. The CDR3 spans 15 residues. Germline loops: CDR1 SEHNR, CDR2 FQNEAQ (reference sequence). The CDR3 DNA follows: TGTGCCAGCAGCTTGGCGGGGAGCTCCTACAATGAGCAGTTCTTC. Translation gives CASSLAGSSYNEQFF.

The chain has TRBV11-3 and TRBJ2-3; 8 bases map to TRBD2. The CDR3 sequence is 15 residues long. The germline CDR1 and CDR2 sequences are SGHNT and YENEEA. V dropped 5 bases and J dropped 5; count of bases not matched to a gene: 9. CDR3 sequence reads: CASSPGGVGGDTQYF. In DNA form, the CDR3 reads TGTGCCAGCAGCCCGGGGGGGGTCGGGGGAGATACGCAGTATTTT.

Here the CDR3 reads CASSLHATGSPGYF. In DNA form, the CDR3 reads TGTGCCAGCAGCCTGCACGCGACCGGGTCTCCCGGGTATTTT. This sequence joins TRBV4-2 and TRBJ2-3; D remains ambiguous. The V gene lost 4 bases and the J gene lost 14 bases, with 22 bases spanning the gap. The V gene's germline CDR1 is LGHNA and CDR2 YNFKEQ. This CDR3 spans 14 amino acids.

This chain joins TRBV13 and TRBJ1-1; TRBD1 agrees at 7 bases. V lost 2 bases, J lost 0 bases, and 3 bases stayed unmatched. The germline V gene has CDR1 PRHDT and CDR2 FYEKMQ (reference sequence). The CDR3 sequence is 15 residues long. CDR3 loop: CASSLLTGLNTEAFF. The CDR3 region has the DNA TGTGCCAGCAGCTTACTGACAGGGCTGAACACTGAAGCTTTCTTT.

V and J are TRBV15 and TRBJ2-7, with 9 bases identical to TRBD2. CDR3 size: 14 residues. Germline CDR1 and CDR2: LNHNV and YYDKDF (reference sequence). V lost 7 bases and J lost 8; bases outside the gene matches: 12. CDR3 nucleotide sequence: TGTGCCACCACCCAGACTAGCGGCCCCATAAAGCAGTACTTC. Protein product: CATTQTSGPIKQYF.